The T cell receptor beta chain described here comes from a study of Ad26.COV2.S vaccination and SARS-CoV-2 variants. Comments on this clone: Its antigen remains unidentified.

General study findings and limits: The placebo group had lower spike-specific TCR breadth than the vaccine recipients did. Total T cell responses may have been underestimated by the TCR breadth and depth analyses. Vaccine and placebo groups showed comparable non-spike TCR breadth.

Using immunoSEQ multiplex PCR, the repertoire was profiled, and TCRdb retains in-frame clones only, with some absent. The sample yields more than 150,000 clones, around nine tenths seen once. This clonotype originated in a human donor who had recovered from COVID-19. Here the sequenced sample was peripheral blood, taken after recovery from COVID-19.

The CDR3: CASSRSTEAFF. CDR3 sequence (DNA): TGTGCCAGCAGTCGGTCCACTGAAGCTTTCTTT. This chain links TRBV6-5 with TRBJ1-1; D gene uncertain. The CDR3 totals 11 residues. Germline V gene sequence: CDR1 MNHEY, CDR2 SVGAGI. The germline V and J ends were trimmed by 5 bases and 4 bases, with 5 bases remaining between them.